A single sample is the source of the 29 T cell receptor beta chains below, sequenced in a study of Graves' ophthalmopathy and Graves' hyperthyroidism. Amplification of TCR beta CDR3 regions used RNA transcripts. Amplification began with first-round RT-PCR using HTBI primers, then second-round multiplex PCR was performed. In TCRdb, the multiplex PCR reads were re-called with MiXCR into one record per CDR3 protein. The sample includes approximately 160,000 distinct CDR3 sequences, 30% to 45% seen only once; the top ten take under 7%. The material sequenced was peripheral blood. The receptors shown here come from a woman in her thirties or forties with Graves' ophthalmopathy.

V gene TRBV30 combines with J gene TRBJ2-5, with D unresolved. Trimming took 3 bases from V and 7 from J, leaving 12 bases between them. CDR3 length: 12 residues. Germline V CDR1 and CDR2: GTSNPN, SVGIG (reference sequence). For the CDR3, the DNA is TGTGCCTGGAGAGCTGAAGGTGGGACCCAGTACTTC. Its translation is CAWRAEGGTQYF. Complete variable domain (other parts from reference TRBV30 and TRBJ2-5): SQTIHQWPATLVQPVGSPLSLECTVEGTSNPNLYWYRQAAGRGLQLLFYSVGIGQISSEVPQNLSASRPQDRQFILSSKKLLLSDSGFYLCAWRAEGGTQYFGPGTRLLVL.

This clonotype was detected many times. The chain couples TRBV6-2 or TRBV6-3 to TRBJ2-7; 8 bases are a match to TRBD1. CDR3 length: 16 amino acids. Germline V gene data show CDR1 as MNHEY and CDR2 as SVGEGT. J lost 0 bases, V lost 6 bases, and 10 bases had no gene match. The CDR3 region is CASRNSRTGSSYEQYF. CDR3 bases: TGTGCCAGCAGAAACAGTCGGACAGGGAGCTCCTACGAGCAGTACTTC.

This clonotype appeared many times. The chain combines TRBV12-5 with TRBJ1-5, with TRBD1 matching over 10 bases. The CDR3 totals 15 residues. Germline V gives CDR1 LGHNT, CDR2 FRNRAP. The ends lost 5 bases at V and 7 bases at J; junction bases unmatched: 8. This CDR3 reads CASGPTDRGPQPQHF. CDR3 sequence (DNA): TGTGCTAGTGGTCCGACAGACAGGGGGCCACAGCCCCAGCATTTT.

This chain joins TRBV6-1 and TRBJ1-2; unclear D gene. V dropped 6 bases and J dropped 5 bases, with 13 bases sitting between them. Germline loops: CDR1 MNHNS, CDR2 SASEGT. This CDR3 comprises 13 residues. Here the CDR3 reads CASSPGWSYGYTF. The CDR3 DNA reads TGTGCCAGCAGCCCCGGTTGGTCTTATGGCTACACCTTC.

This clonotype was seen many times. In nucleotides, the CDR3 is TGCAGTGCTCCGGGACAGCTGAATCAGCCCCAGCATTTT. The encoded protein is CSAPGQLNQPQHF. The rearrangement uses TRBV20-1 and TRBJ1-5; 7 nucleotides line up with TRBD1. J lost 4 bases, V lost 5 bases, and 5 bases had no gene match. The CDR3 length is 13 residues. The germline V gene has CDR1 DFQATT and CDR2 SNEGSKA (reference sequence).

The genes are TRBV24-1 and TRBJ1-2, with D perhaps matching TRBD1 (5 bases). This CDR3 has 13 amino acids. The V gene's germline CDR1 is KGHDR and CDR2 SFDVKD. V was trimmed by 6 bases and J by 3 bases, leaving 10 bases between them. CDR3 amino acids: CATSRDGHYGYTF. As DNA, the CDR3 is TGTGCCACCAGTCGGGACGGACACTATGGCTACACCTTC.

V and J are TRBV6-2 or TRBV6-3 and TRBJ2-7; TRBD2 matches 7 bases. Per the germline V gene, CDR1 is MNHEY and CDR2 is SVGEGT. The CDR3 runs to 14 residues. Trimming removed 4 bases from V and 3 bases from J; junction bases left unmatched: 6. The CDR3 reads CASSSGAGLYEQYF. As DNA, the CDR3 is TGTGCCAGCAGTTCAGGAGCGGGACTCTACGAGCAGTACTTC.

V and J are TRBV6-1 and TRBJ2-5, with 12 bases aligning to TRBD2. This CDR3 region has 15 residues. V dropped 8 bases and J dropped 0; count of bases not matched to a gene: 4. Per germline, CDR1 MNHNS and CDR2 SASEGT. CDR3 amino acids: CASGGTSGYQETQYF. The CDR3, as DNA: TGTGCCAGCGGCGGGACTAGCGGGTACCAAGAGACCCAGTACTTC.

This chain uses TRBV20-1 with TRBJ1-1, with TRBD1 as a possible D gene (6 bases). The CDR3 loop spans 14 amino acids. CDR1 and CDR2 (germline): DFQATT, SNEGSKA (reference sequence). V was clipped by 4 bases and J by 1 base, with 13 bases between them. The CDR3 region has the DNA TGCAGTGCTAAAAGTGGACAGACGAACACTGAAGCTTTCTTT. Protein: CSAKSGQTNTEAFF.

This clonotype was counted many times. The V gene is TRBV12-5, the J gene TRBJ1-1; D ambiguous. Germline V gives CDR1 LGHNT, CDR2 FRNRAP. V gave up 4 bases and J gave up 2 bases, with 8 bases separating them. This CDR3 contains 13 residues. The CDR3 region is CASGWVGNTEAFF. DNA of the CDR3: TGTGCTAGTGGTTGGGTAGGCAACACTGAAGCTTTCTTT.

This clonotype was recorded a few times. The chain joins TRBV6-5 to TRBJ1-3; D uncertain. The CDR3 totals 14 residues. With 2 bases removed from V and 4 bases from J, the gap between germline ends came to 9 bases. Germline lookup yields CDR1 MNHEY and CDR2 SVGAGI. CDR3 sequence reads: CASSYTMGGNTIYF. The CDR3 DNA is TGTGCCAGCAGTTACACCATGGGAGGAAACACCATATATTTT.

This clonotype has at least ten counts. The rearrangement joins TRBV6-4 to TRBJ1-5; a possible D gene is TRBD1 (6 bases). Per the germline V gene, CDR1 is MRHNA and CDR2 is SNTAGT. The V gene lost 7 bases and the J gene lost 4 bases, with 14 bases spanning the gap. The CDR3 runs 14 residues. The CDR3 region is CASNQGPKNQPQHF. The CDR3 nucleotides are TGTGCCAGCAATCAGGGGCCGAAAAATCAGCCCCAGCATTTT.

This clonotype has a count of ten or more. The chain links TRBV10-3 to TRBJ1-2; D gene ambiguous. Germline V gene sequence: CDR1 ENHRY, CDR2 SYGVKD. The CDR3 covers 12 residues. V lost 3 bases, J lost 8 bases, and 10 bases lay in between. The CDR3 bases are TGTGCCATCAGTGATGGTGGCTGGGGCTACACCTTC. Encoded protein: CAISDGGWGYTF.

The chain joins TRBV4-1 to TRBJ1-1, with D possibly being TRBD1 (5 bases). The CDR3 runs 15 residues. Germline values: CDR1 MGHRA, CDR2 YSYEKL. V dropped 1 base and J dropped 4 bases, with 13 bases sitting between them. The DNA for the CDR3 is TGCGCCAGCAGCCAAGTCCTCCAGGGAGGCACTGAAGCTTTCTTT. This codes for CASSQVLQGGTEAFF.

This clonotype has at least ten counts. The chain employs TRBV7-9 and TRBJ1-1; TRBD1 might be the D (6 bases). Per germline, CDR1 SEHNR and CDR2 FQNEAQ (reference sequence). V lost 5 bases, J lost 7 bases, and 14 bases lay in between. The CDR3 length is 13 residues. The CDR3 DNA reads TGTGCCAGCAGCCCCTCCAGGACAGTTGAAGCTTTCTTT. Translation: CASSPSRTVEAFF.

DNA of the CDR3: TGTGCCACCAAAGCGGGACCGAACTACGAGCAGTACTTC. Translating gives CATKAGPNYEQYF. The chain is built from TRBV28 and TRBJ2-7; 7 bases align to TRBD2. The J segment lost 3 bases and the V segment lost 10 bases, leaving 9 bases of the junction unmatched. Germline V CDR1 and CDR2: MDHEN, SYDVKM. This CDR3 region has 13 residues.

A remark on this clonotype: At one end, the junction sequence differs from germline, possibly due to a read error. The CDR3 protein is CASSLRPDSPLDF. DNA of the CDR3: TGTGCCAGCAGCTTGCGACCAGACAGTCCCCTGGACTTC. The V call is TRBV7-3, the J call TRBJ2-7; D is perhaps TRBD1 (5 bases). Germline V gene data show CDR1 as SGHTA and CDR2 as FQGTGA. The CDR3 sequence is 13 residues long.

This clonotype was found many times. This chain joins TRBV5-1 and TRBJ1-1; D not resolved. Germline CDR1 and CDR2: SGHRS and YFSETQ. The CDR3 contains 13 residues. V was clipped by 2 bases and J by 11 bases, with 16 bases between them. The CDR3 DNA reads TGCGCCAGCAGCTTAAACTACCCCTATGGTGCTTTCTTT. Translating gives CASSLNYPYGAFF.

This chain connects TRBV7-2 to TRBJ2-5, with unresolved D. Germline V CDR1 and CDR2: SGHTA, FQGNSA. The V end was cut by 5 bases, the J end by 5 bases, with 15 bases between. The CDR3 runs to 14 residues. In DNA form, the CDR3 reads TGTGCCAGCAGCCGTGGGTTCGGGCGGGAGACCCAGTACTTC. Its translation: CASSRGFGRETQYF.

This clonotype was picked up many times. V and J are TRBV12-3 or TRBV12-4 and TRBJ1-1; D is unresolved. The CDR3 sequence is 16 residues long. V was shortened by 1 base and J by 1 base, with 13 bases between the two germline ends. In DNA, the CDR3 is TGTGCCAGCAGTTTAGAGTCAGGCGGGAGGAACACTGAAGCTTTCTTT. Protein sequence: CASSLESGGRNTEAFF.

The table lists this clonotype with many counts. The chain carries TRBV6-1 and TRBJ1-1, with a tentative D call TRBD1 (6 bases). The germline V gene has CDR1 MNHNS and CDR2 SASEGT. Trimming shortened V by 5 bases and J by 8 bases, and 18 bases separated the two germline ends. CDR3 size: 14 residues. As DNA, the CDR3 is TGTGCCAGCAGTAAGAGGGACACCCGTAGGGAAGCTTTCTTT. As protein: CASSKRDTRREAFF.

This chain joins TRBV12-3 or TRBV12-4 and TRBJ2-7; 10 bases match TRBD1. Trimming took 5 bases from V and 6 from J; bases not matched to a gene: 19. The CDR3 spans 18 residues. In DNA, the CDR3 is TGTGCCAGCAGTCGAGTGGGACAGGGGTTTGTTCCCCCCTCCGAGCAGTACTTC. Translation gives CASSRVGQGFVPPSEQYF.

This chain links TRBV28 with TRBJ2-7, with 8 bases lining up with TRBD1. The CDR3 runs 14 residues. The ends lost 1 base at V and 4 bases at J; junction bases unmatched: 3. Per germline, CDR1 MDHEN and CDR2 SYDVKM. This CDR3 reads CASSLFDRGYEQYF. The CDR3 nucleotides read TGTGCCAGCAGTTTATTCGACAGGGGATACGAGCAGTACTTC.

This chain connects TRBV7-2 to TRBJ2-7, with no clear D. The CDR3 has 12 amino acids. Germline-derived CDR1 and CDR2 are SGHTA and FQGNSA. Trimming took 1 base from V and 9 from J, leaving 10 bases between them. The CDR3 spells CASSLDPFGQYF. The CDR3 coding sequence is TGTGCCAGCAGCTTAGATCCGTTCGGGCAGTACTTC. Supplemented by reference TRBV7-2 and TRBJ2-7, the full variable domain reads GAGVSQSPSNKVTEKGKDVELRCDPISGHTALYWYRQSLGQGLEFLIYFQGNSAPDKSGLPSDRFSAERTGGSVSTLTIQRTQQEDSAVYLCASSLDPFGQYFGPGTRLTVT.

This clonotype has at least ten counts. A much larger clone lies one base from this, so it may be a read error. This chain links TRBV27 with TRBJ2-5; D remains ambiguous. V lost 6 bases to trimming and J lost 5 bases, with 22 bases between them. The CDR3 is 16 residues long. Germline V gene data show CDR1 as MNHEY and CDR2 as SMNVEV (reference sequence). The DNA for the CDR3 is TGTGCCAGCAGGCCTCGGTCCGGGTCCACGGTGGAGACCCAGTACTTC. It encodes CASRPRSGSTVETQYF.

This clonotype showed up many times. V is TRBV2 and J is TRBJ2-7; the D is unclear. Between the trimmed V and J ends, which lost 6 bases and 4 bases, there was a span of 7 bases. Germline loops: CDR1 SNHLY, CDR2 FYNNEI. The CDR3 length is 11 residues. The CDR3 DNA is TGTGCCAGCAGCCAGTCTTACGAGCAGTACTTC. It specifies CASSQSYEQYF.

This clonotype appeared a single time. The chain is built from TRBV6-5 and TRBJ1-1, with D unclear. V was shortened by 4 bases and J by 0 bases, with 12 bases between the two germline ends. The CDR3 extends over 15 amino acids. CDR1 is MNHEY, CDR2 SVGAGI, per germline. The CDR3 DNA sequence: TGTGCCAGCAGTTTGGGTGGCAAAGTGAACACTGAAGCTTTCTTT. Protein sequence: CASSLGGKVNTEAFF.

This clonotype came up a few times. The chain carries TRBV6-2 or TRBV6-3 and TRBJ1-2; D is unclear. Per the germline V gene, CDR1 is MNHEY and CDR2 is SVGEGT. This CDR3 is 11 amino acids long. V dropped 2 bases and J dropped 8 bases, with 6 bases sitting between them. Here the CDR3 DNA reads TGTGCCAGCAGTTACGGAGGAGGCTACACCTTC. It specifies CASSYGGGYTF.

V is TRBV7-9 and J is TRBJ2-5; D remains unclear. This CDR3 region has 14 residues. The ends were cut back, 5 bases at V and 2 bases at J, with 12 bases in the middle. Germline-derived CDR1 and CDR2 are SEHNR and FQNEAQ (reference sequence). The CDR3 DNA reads TGTGCCAGCAGCCTCGGACCCGCTCAAGAGACCCAGTACTTC. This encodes CASSLGPAQETQYF.